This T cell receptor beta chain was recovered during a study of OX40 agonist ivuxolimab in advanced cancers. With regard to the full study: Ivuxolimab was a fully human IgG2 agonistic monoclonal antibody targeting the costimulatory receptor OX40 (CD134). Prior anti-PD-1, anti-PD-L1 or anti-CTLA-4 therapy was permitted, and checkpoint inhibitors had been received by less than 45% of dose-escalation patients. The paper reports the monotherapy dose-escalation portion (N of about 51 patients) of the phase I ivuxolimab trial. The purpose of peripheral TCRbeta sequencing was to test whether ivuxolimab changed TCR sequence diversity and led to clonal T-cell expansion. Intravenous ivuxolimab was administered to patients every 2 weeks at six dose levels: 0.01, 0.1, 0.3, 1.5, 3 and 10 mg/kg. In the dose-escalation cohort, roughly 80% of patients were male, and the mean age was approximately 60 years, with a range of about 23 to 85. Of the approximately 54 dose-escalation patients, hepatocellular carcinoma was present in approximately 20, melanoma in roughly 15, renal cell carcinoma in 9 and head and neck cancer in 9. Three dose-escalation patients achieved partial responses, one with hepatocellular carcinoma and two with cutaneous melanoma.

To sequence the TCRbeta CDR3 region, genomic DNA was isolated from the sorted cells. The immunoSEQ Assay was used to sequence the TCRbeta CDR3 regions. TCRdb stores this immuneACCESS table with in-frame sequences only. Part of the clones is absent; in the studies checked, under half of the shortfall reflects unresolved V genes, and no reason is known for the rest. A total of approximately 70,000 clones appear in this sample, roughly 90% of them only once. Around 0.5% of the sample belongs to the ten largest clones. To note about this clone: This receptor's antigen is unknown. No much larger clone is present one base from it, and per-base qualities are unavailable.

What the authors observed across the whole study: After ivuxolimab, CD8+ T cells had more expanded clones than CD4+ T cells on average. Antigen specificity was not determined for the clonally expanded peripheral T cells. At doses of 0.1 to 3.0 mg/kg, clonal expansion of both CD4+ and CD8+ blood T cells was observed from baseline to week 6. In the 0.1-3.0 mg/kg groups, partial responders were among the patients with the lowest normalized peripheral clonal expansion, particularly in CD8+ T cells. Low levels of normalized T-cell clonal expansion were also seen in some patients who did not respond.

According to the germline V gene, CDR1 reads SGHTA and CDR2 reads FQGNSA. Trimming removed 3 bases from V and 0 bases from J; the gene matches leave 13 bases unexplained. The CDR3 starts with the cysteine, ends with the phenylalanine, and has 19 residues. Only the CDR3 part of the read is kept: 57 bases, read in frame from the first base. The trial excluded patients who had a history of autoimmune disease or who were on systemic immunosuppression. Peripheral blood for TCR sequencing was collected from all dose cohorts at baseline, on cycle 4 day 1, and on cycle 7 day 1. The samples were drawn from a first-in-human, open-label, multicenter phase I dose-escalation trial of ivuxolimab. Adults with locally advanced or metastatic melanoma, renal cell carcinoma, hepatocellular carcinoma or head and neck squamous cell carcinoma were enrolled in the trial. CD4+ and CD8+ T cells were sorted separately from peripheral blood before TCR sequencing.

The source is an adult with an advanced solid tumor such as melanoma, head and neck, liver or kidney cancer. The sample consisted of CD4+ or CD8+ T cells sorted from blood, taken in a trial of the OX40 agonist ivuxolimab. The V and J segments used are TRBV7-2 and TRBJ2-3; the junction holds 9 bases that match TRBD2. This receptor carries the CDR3 CASSFQAGGYTISTDTQYF. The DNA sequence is TGTGCCAGCAGCTTTCAAGCGGGAGGATACACAATTAGCACAGATACGCAGTATTTT.